This T cell receptor beta chain was recorded in a study of blood T cell repertoires in COVID-19. Whole-study context: There were acute and convalescent COVID-19 samples, and they came from the United States, Italy and Spain.

The germline gives CDR1 SGHRS, CDR2 YFSETQ. The CDR3 length is 13 residues. Trimming pared 1 base from V and 8 bases from J, leaving 9 bases between. How the authors handled the data: Estimated nucleated cell counts came from reference gene primer amplification. Generated by immunoSEQ multiplex PCR, the TCRdb table keeps only in-frame clones and is missing some. The D gene and trimming were derived from the DNA, and the V and J assignments and clone size from that table. The repertoire has around 58,000 clones, almost 90% of them found once; the top ten carry about 12%. The rearrangement joins TRBV5-1 to TRBJ1-4; D is undetermined. This TCR derives from a man aged 60 to 69 with active COVID-19. Source material: peripheral blood. This CDR3 is CASSLTPREKLFF. The CDR3 coding sequence is TGCGCCAGCAGCTTGACACCTAGGGAAAAACTGTTTTTT.